This TCR beta chain was recorded in a study of T cells in Graves' hyperthyroidism and ophthalmopathy. The study, taken as a whole, reports: Blood held most thyroid clonotypes expanded above 0.001 frequency.

Stability of Graves' hyperthyroidism was defined as absent ophthalmopathy progression within 18 months. TCR beta CDR3 sequences were amplified from RNA transcripts. First-round RT-PCR targeting the TCR CDR3 was performed with the HTBI primer set. In TCRdb, the multiplex PCR reads were re-called with MiXCR into one record per CDR3 protein. Of fewer than 550,000 distinct CDR3 sequences listed, 15% to 19% are singletons. Ten or more counts support this clonotype. Its antigen is unidentified. This receptor was identified in a woman younger than 30 with Graves' hyperthyroidism. The material sequenced was blood.

CDR3 protein: CASSPSGTGGIDEQYF. The CDR3 DNA reads as TGTGCCAGCAGTCCCAGCGGGACAGGGGGCATCGACGAGCAGTACTTC. The chain recombines TRBV28 with TRBJ2-7, with 12 bases lining up with TRBD1. The CDR3 is 16 amino acids. CDR1 MDHEN and CDR2 SYDVKM come from the germline V gene. J lost 5 bases, V lost 5 bases, and 10 bases had no gene match. Filled out from reference TRBV28 and TRBJ2-7, the complete variable domain reads DVKVTQSSRYLVKRTGEKVFLECVQDMDHENMFWYRQDPGLGLRLIYFSYDVKMKEKGDIPEGYSVSREKKERFSLILESASTNQTSMYLCASSPSGTGGIDEQYFGPGTRLTVT.